The rows below give T cell receptor beta chains drawn from one sample of a study of T-cell memory formation after mild COVID-19. One entry per CDR3 protein results from TCRdb running MiXCR on the 5' RACE reads. The sample consists of around 310,000 distinct CDR3 sequences, roughly 13% of them appearing once. The source material was PBMCs or a T cell subset sorted from them (not recorded which). Receptor source: a man younger than 35 who had mild COVID-19 (a few samples of this study predate the infection). Cell type and time point are not known. Each CDR3 is given with its conserved first and last residue. A D gene is named only where the DNA matches it firmly. Clone size is not always given. Where it is, it says once, few, many or a class for expanded clones.

D	size	V	J	CDR3	DNA
-	-	TRBV6-5	TRBJ2-7	CASSYKDMRTYEQYF	TGTGCCAGCAGTTATAAGGATATGAGAACCTACGAGCAGTACTTC
-	-	TRBV9	TRBJ2-2	CASSVGRETGELFF	TGTGCCAGCAGCGTAGGCAGGGAGACCGGGGAGCTGTTTTTT
-	-	TRBV29-1	TRBJ2-5	CSVDGVVRGETQYF	TGCAGCGTAGACGGCGTCGTACGAGGAGAGACCCAGTACTTC
-	many	TRBV28	TRBJ1-6	CASSLSRFLSSYNSPLHF	TGTGCCAGCAGTTTATCCCGGTTTCTGAGCTCCTATAATTCACCCCTCCACTTT
TRBD1	few	TRBV7-3	TRBJ1-1	CASSMPGQGNTEAFF	TGTGCCAGCAGCATGCCGGGACAGGGGAACACTGAAGCTTTCTTT
TRBD2	-	TRBV27	TRBJ2-7	CASSLGTSGARGEQYF	TGTGCCAGCAGTTTAGGGACTAGCGGGGCTAGGGGCGAGCAGTACTTC
-	many	TRBV3-1	TRBJ1-6	CASSQGGWGTRASPLHF	TGTGCCAGCAGCCAAGGAGGATGGGGCACGAGAGCTTCACCCCTCCACTTT
-	-	TRBV2	TRBJ1-2	CASDGTGEANYGYTF	TGTGCCAGCGATGGGACGGGGGAAGCTAACTATGGCTACACCTTC
TRBD2	few	TRBV5-1	TRBJ2-3	CASSLEASGGDTQYF	TGCGCCAGCAGCTTGGAGGCTAGCGGGGGAGATACGCAGTATTTT
-	few	TRBV6-2/TRBV6-3	TRBJ2-3	CASSYSRVSDTQYF	TGTGCCAGCAGTTACTCTCGGGTTTCGGATACGCAGTATTTT
-	few	TRBV5-1	TRBJ2-3	CASSPNGVQMNTQYF	TGCGCCAGCAGCCCCAATGGGGTCCAGATGAATACGCAGTATTTT
TRBD2	few	TRBV25-1	TRBJ2-1	CASSVPGLAGVGEQFF	TGTGCCAGCAGTGTCCCGGGACTAGCGGGGGTTGGTGAGCAGTTCTTC
-	few	TRBV5-1	TRBJ1-1	CASSLAGEGLQTEAFF	TGCGCCAGCAGCTTGGCCGGGGAAGGCTTACAAACTGAAGCTTTCTTT
-	-	TRBV5-1	TRBJ2-5	CASSRHEVKETQYF	TGCGCCAGCAGCAGGCATGAGGTTAAAGAGACCCAGTACTTC
-	-	TRBV7-8	TRBJ1-6	CASSNAQSSYNSPLHF	TGTGCCAGCTCGAATGCCCAGAGCTCCTATAATTCACCCCTCCACTTT
TRBD1	-	TRBV20-1	TRBJ1-2	CSAYSPGTGNGYTF	TGCAGTGCATATTCGCCCGGGACAGGGAACGGCTACACCTTC
TRBD2	-	TRBV5-1	TRBJ2-5	CASSLEVAGVQETQYF	TGCGCCAGCAGCTTGGAGGTGGCGGGGGTTCAAGAGACCCAGTACTTC
-	-	TRBV20-1	TRBJ1-3	CSAAVGNTIYF	TGCAGTGCCGCGGTCGGAAACACCATATATTTT
-	-	TRBV6-5	TRBJ2-2	CASSHSWRELFF	TGTGCCAGCAGTCATTCTTGGAGGGAGCTGTTTTTT
TRBD2	-	TRBV11-2	TRBJ2-2	CASSLILAAPGELFF	TGTGCCAGCAGCTTAATTCTAGCGGCCCCCGGGGAGCTGTTTTTT
-	-	TRBV7-9	TRBJ1-2	CASSEMADGYTF	TGTGCCAGCAGCGAAATGGCAGACGGCTACACCTTC
-	-	TRBV6-2/TRBV6-3	TRBJ2-7	CASSWDTSSYEQYF	TGTGCCAGCAGTTGGGACACGAGCTCCTACGAGCAGTACTTC
TRBD1	few	TRBV12-3/TRBV12-4	TRBJ2-2	CASSLPDRVPGELFF	TGTGCCAGCAGCCTCCCTGACAGGGTCCCCGGGGAGCTGTTTTTT
-	-	TRBV25-1	TRBJ2-3	CASSVTGTDTQYF	TGTGCCAGCAGTGTAACAGGGACAGATACGCAGTATTTT
-	once	TRBV6-5	TRBJ1-5	CASSKQGGNQPQHF	TGTGCCAGCAGTAAACAGGGAGGCAATCAGCCCCAGCATTTT